A selection of T cell receptor beta chains follows, all from one sample in a study of blood T cell repertoires in COVID-19. Produced via immunoSEQ multiplex PCR; TCRdb's table is partial and in-frame only. The sample yields 98,000 or so clones, approximately 82% seen once. Sequencing was performed on peripheral blood. These receptors all stem from a woman aged 65 to 85 with acute or convalescent COVID-19. The CDR3 runs from the conserved cysteine through the conserved F or W. D genes are given only for firm matches. Some rows have no size entry. The others give once, few or many, or a class for an expanded clone.

>TRBV4-1|.|TRBD1|TRBJ1-4
CASSQGQGESELKLFF
TGCGCCAGCAGCCAAGGACAGGGGGAAAGTGAGCTAAAACTGTTTTTT
>TRBV7-2|.|.|TRBJ1-2
CASSLGWASNYGYTF
TGTGCCAGCAGCTTAGGGTGGGCGTCCAACTATGGCTACACCTTC
>TRBV10-1|few|TRBD1|TRBJ1-1
CATPSDRGNEAFF
TGCGCCACCCCTTCGGACAGGGGGAATGAAGCTTTCTTT
>TRBV4-1|once|.|TRBJ1-4
CASSQEVGRGNEKLFF
TGCGCCAGCAGCCAAGAGGTGGGACGGGGGAATGAAAAACTGTTTTTT
>TRBV5-4|.|.|TRBJ2-1
CASSGAGRGNEQFF
TGTGCCAGCAGTGGGGCGGGACGAGGCAATGAGCAGTTCTTC
>TRBV14|.|.|TRBJ1-6
CASSQVRNSPLHF
TGTGCCAGCAGCCAAGTTCGTAATTCACCCCTCCACTTT
>TRBV11-3|.|.|TRBJ1-2
CASSLGENGYTF
TGTGCCAGCAGCTTAGGAGAGAATGGCTACACCTTC
>TRBV4-2|many|.|TRBJ1-1
CASRQSIGLIYTEAFF
TGTGCCAGCAGACAGTCAATAGGCCTGATCTACACTGAAGCTTTCTTT
>TRBV7-9|.|.|TRBJ1-5
CASSAGPNPGNQPQHF
TGTGCCAGCAGCGCGGGCCCCAACCCGGGTAATCAGCCCCAGCATTTT
>TRBV7-7|.|.|TRBJ2-1
CASSQTRGYEQFF
TGTGCCAGCAGCCAAACGAGGGGGTACGAGCAGTTCTTC
>TRBV19|.|TRBD2|TRBJ2-5
CASSIGTRLAGKQETQYF
TGTGCCAGTAGTATAGGGACCAGACTAGCGGGCAAACAAGAGACCCAGTACTTC
>TRBV7-9|.|.|TRBJ1-1
CASSLDRWNTEAFF
TGTGCCAGCAGCTTAGATCGGTGGAACACTGAAGCTTTCTTT
>TRBV6-1|.|.|TRBJ1-2
CATSGGTSGYTF
TGTGCCACCTCGGGCGGGACCTCGGGCTACACCTTC
>TRBV19|.|TRBD1|TRBJ1-4
CASSTRDRGGKLFF
TGTGCCAGTAGTACCCGGGACAGGGGAGGGAAACTGTTTTTT
>TRBV3-1/TRBV3-2|.|TRBD1|TRBJ1-6
CASSQAGGQGNSPLHF
TGTGCCAGCAGCCAAGCGGGGGGACAGGGAAATTCACCCCTCCACTTT
>TRBV5-1|.|TRBD1|TRBJ1-1
CASRRQGENTEAFF
TGCGCCAGCAGGCGGCAGGGGGAGAACACTGAAGCTTTCTTT
>TRBV28|once|.|TRBJ1-4
CASRSGVATNEKLFF
TGTGCCAGCAGATCCGGGGTGGCGACTAATGAAAAACTGTTTTTT
>TRBV4-1|once|.|TRBJ1-5
CASSASRGDQPQHF
TGCGCCAGCAGCGCTAGCAGGGGAGACCAGCCCCAGCATTTT
>TRBV30|.|.|TRBJ2-1
CAWSVEGAGYNEQFF
TGTGCCTGGAGTGTGGAGGGGGCTGGCTACAATGAGCAGTTCTTC
>TRBV9|.|.|TRBJ2-2
CASSEVGSIGGELFF
TGTGCCAGCAGCGAGGTGGGGAGCATCGGCGGGGAGCTGTTTTTT
>TRBV3-1/TRBV3-2|.|.|TRBJ1-4
CASSSLRGQSEKLFF
TGTGCCAGCAGCTCTCTTAGGGGCCAGAGTGAAAAACTGTTTTTT
>TRBV5-6|.|TRBD2|TRBJ2-1
CASSSGLGAREQFF
TGTGCCAGCAGCTCCGGACTAGGGGCTAGGGAGCAGTTCTTC
>TRBV28|.|TRBD1|TRBJ1-5
CASSSGTGPTYSNQPQHF
TGTGCCAGCAGTTCGGGGACAGGGCCTACCTATAGCAATCAGCCCCAGCATTTT
>TRBV28|.|TRBD1|TRBJ1-5
CASSRQGAGQPQHF
TGTGCCAGCAGCCGGCAGGGGGCAGGTCAGCCCCAGCATTTT
>TRBV5-1|.|.|TRBJ2-2
CASSGYPGGGELFF
TGCGCCAGCAGCGGCTACCCGGGTGGCGGGGAGCTGTTTTTT
>TRBV3-1/TRBV3-2|.|TRBD1|TRBJ1-2
CASSHGTGYGYTF
TGTGCCAGCAGCCACGGGACAGGCTATGGCTACACCTTC
>TRBV6-6|.|TRBD1|TRBJ1-2
CASSNRGGNGYTF
TGTGCCAGCAGCAACAGGGGCGGGAATGGCTACACCTTC
>TRBV19|medium-sized|.|TRBJ2-7
CASSIDSLTYEQYF
TGTGCCAGTAGTATCGACAGCCTTACCTACGAGCAGTACTTC
>TRBV7-8|.|TRBD2|TRBJ2-7
CASSQTSGSYEQYF
TGTGCCAGCAGCCAGACTAGCGGGTCCTACGAGCAGTACTTC
>TRBV5-1|.|.|TRBJ1-1
CASSPLWGLVTEAFF
TGCGCCAGCAGCCCCCTTTGGGGGCTGGTCACTGAAGCTTTCTTT
>TRBV19|.|TRBD1|TRBJ1-2
CASSNTGVYYGYTF
TGTGCCAGTAGTAACACAGGGGTCTACTATGGCTACACCTTC
>TRBV5-6|.|.|TRBJ2-5
CASSLQGPNLETQYF
TGTGCCAGCAGCTTGCAGGGTCCAAATTTAGAGACCCAGTACTTC
>TRBV2|.|.|TRBJ2-2
CASREGRGVAGELFF
TGTGCCAGCAGGGAGGGCAGGGGGGTAGCCGGGGAGCTGTTTTTT
>TRBV28|.|TRBD1|TRBJ1-1
CASSTRTGGHRAFF
TGTGCCAGCAGCACACGGACAGGGGGCCATAGGGCTTTCTTT
>TRBV11-3|.|.|TRBJ2-2
CASSLSGGVTGELFF
TGTGCCAGCAGCTTATCTGGCGGAGTCACCGGGGAGCTGTTTTTT
>TRBV5-4|.|TRBD2|TRBJ2-3
CASSLGTRTDTQYF
TGTGCCAGCAGCTTGGGGACTAGGACAGATACGCAGTATTTT
>TRBV7-2|.|TRBD1|TRBJ1-5
CASSLTGGAGQPQHF
TGTGCCAGCAGCTTGACAGGGGGCGCGGGTCAGCCCCAGCATTTT